This T cell receptor (beta chain) was captured by sequencing in a study of CD8 T cells in ankylosing spondylitis. The CDR3 extends over 16 amino acids. Germline V gives CDR1 SGHVS, CDR2 FQNEAQ. The trim removed 5 bases at V and 2 bases at J, leaving 8 bases unmatched. This clonotype showed up just a few times. TCRdb ran MiXCR on the 5' RACE reads and lists one entry per CDR3 protein. The sample lists about 340,000 distinct CDR3 sequences; around 20% were seen once. The chain links TRBV7-8 to TRBJ2-5, with 10 bases lining up with TRBD2. This clonotype was obtained from a male donor with ankylosing spondylitis or in good health (not recorded which). The sequenced material came from blood, either unsorted or a sorted T cell fraction (not recorded which). CDR3 amino acids: CASSGLAGVPQETQYF. In DNA form, the CDR3 reads TGTGCCAGCAGCGGGCTAGCGGGAGTACCTCAAGAGACCCAGTACTTC.